Given below is one T cell receptor beta chain in context. This record comes from a study of T cell changes during pregnancy in multiple sclerosis. CDR1 and CDR2 (germline): SGHNT, YYREEE (reference sequence). V was shortened by 4 bases and J by 1 base, with 9 bases between the two germline ends. The CDR3 is 13 amino acids. Here immunoSEQ multiplex PCR was the method, and the copy in TCRdb shows in-frame clones only, minus some. Among approximately 92,000 clones listed, more than 85% were seen once. This chain connects TRBV5-4 to TRBJ2-7, with D possibly matching TRBD2 (5 bases). The source of this sequence is a female donor with multiple sclerosis, enrolled in a pregnancy study. The material sequenced was peripheral blood, taken in the first trimester of pregnancy. Here the CDR3 DNA reads TGTGCCAGCAGCGCGGACTCGTCCTACGAGCAGTACTTC. Residues: CASSADSSYEQYF.